These 24 T cell receptor beta chains share one sample of origin, sequenced in a study of blood T cells in healthy people across ages. A second PCR, run for roughly 7 to 12 cycles, used a sample-barcoded 5' primer plus a J-beta primer mix. TCRdb redid the calling of the 5' RACE reads with MiXCR, one entry per CDR3 protein. This sample yields around 710,000 distinct CDR3 sequences, of which 40% to 45% are seen a single time; roughly 20% belongs to the top ten. The sequencing input was blood. These receptors all come from a woman aged 60-70 years in good health.

The genes are TRBV7-2 and TRBJ2-1, with 14 bases matching TRBD2. The CDR3 spans 15 residues. Germline lookup yields CDR1 SGHTA and CDR2 FQGNSA. The junction had 4 bases not matched to a gene; V was cut back by 4 bases and J by 8 bases. CDR3 coding DNA: TGTGCCAGCAGCTCGGGACTAGCGGGAGTATATGAGCAGTTCTTC. As protein: CASSSGLAGVYEQFF.

The chain uses TRBV6-5 and TRBJ2-7; a possible D gene is TRBD1 (6 bases). CDR1 is MNHEY, CDR2 SVGAGI, per germline. The CDR3 runs 14 residues. Trimming stripped 2 bases from V and 0 bases from J, with 8 bases between. The chain's CDR3 is CASSYADSSYEQYF. In DNA, the CDR3 is TGTGCCAGCAGTTACGCGGACAGCTCCTACGAGCAGTACTTC.

The chain recombines TRBV20-1 with TRBJ2-3; the match to TRBD2 covers 10 bases. Losses at the gene ends were 3 bases for V and 5 bases for J; bases not matched to a gene: 11. Per the germline V gene, CDR1 is DFQATT and CDR2 is SNEGSKA (reference sequence). The CDR3 is made up of 16 amino acids. CDR3 in DNA: TGCAGTGCTAGCCGTGCTAGCGGGGGTTCGGGAGATACGCAGTATTTT. Its protein is CSASRASGGSGDTQYF.

The V gene is TRBV7-9, the J gene TRBJ1-2; D is undetermined. V lost 1 base and J 4 bases, leaving 16 bases between the germline ends. CDR1 is SEHNR, CDR2 FQNEAQ, per germline (reference sequence). The CDR3 contains 16 residues. The CDR3 DNA is TGTGCCAGCAGCTTAGTAGCGGCCCCTGAAAGCTATGGCTACACCTTC. The encoded protein is CASSLVAAPESYGYTF. Supplemented by reference TRBV7-9 and TRBJ1-2, the full variable domain reads DTGVSQNPRHKITKRGQNVTFRCDPISEHNRLYWYRQTLGQGPEFLTYFQNEAQLEKSRLLSDRFSAERPKGSFSTLEIQRTEQGDSAMYLCASSLVAAPESYGYTFGSGTRLTVV.

The gene calls are TRBV28 and TRBJ2-4; 7 bases fit TRBD1. Judging by the DNA end, TRBJ2-7 fits better; the J call may be wrong. The CDR3 has 12 amino acids. Germline CDR1 reads MDHEN; CDR2 reads SYDVKM. The CDR3 nucleotides are TGTGCCAGCAAAGGGACAGTCTACGAGCAGTACTTC. It yields the protein CASKGTVYEQYF.

The chain links TRBV6-6 to TRBJ2-2; D unclear. This CDR3 is 14 amino acids long. Germline CDR1 MNHNY, CDR2 SVGAGI (reference sequence). V was cut by 1 base and J by 7 bases, with 10 bases left in between. CDR3 nucleotide sequence: TGTGCCAGCAGTTACTGGGCCTCTCGCGGGGAGCTGTTTTTT. This encodes CASSYWASRGELFF.

This clonotype was counted once. The rearrangement links TRBV20-1 to TRBJ2-7; TRBD2 matches at 9 bases. TRBJ2-5 explains the end of the DNA better; the J call may be wrong. Per the germline V gene, CDR1 is DFQATT and CDR2 is SNEGSKA (reference sequence). The CDR3 is made up of 16 amino acids. CDR3 bases: TGCAGTGCTAACCCCGGGACTAGCTCCACCCAAGAGACCCAGTACTTC. Its protein is CSANPGTSSTQETQYF.

About this clonotype itself: The junction departs from germline at one end; a sequencing error may be responsible. CDR3 DNA: TGTGCCAGCAGTGCAAATAAGGGACAGGGTATCGCAGATATGCAGTATTTT. Amino acids: CASSANKGQGIADMQYF. V and J are TRBV12-3 or TRBV12-4 and TRBJ2-3, with 9 bases aligning to TRBD1. The CDR3 spans 17 residues.

The chain has TRBV2 and TRBJ2-3, with unresolved D. V was cut by 5 bases and J by 0 bases, with 9 bases left in between. Germline-derived CDR1 and CDR2 are SNHLY and FYNNEI. The CDR3 loop spans 14 amino acids. The CDR3 reads CASSKRSSTDTQYF. CDR3 sequence (DNA): TGTGCCAGCAGTAAACGGTCTAGCACAGATACGCAGTATTTT.

In this sample, this clonotype turned up a few times. The chain employs TRBV24-1 and TRBJ2-5, with 9 bases identical to TRBD1. With V trimmed by 10 bases and J by 4 bases, 6 bases remained unmatched. Germline loops: CDR1 KGHDR, CDR2 SFDVKD. The CDR3 is 13 residues long. The CDR3 sequence: CATRDRVGETQYF. The DNA of the CDR3 is TGTGCCACTCGGGACAGGGTTGGAGAGACCCAGTACTTC.

This clonotype was counted only a few times. V is TRBV5-1 and J is TRBJ2-7; 7 bases line up with TRBD2. In germline, CDR1 is SGHRS, CDR2 YFSETQ. This CDR3 spans 14 amino acids. J was trimmed by 5 bases and V by 0 bases; bases with no gene match: 5. CDR3 in amino acids: CASSLELAADEQYF. DNA of the CDR3: TGCGCCAGCAGCTTGGAGCTAGCGGCGGACGAGCAGTACTTC. The full variable domain, rest sourced from reference TRBV5-1 and TRBJ2-7, is KAGVTQTPRYLIKTRGQQVTLSCSPISGHRSVSWYQQTPGQGLQFLFEYFSETQRNKGNFPGRFSGRQFSNSRSEMNVSTLELGDSALYLCASSLELAADEQYFGPGTRLTVT.

The J gene is TRBJ2-4, the V gene TRBV20-1; a possible D gene is TRBD1 (6 bases). The CDR3 runs to 12 residues. Germline assignment: CDR1 DFQATT and CDR2 SNEGSKA (reference sequence). Here the CDR3 reads CSGTKGDNIQYF. In DNA form, the CDR3 reads TGCAGCGGAACTAAGGGGGATAACATTCAGTACTTC.

The chain combines TRBV5-1 with TRBJ2-1, with 7 bases fitting TRBD1. V was clipped by 0 bases and J by 7 bases; unmatched bases: 7. This CDR3 spans 15 amino acids. Germline V CDR1 and CDR2: SGHRS, YFSETQ. As DNA, the CDR3 is TGCGCCAGCAGCTTGGAGGGGACAGTACAAAATGAGCAGTTCTTC. Translated, it gives CASSLEGTVQNEQFF.

The J gene is TRBJ1-5, the V gene TRBV4-3, with D maybe TRBD1 (5 bases). From germline, CDR1 is LGHNA and CDR2 YSLEER. This CDR3 region has 14 residues. V was cut by 4 bases and J by 5 bases, with 12 bases left in between. The CDR3 DNA follows: TGCGCCAGCAGCCTCCGGGACGGCGATCAGCCCCAGCATTTT. This translates into CASSLRDGDQPQHF.

Regarding this clonotype: It may be a read error: a sequence one base away is much more abundant. The chain has TRBV7-2 and TRBJ2-4; perhaps TRBD2 as D (5 bases). Looked up from germline, CDR1 is SGHTA and CDR2 is FQGNSA. The CDR3 consists of 15 residues. The CDR3 is CASSLEAGLENIRYF. The CDR3, as DNA: TGTGCCAGCAGCTTAGAGGCGGGTTTGGAAAACATTCGGTACTTC.

This clonotype was seen ten or more times. The genes are TRBV29-1 and TRBJ2-3, with D possibly TRBD2 on 6 matching bases. The germline gives CDR1 SQVTM, CDR2 ANQGSEA. The V gene lost 7 bases and the J gene lost 6 bases, with 23 bases spanning the gap. The CDR3 is made up of 15 amino acids. The CDR3 region has the DNA TGCAGCGCATCGCAACCGGGACTCCTCTCGGATACGCAGTATTTT. Translated, it gives CSASQPGLLSDTQYF.

The V gene is TRBV5-1, the J gene TRBJ2-5; 7 nucleotides match TRBD1. The J call may be faulty, since TRBJ2-7 better matches the DNA end. Per germline, CDR1 SGHRS and CDR2 YFSETQ. This CDR3 spans 15 amino acids. The DNA of the CDR3 is TGCGCCAGCAGCTTGGGACAGGGAGCAGCGAACGAGCAGTACTTC. Translated, it gives CASSLGQGAANEQYF.

The chain carries TRBV24-1 and TRBJ2-1; 12 bases match TRBD2. Per the germline V gene, CDR1 is KGHDR and CDR2 is SFDVKD. The length of the CDR3 is 19 residues. The junction had 22 bases not matched to a gene; V was cut back by 9 bases and J by 8 bases. The DNA of the CDR3 is TGTGCCACCGGTGCTAGTTATTCAGGGAAACTAGCGGGAGGCGATGAGCAGTTCTTC. Its translation: CATGASYSGKLAGGDEQFF.

The gene calls are TRBV3-1 and TRBJ1-2, with 8 bases that match TRBD1. CDR1 and CDR2 from the germline V gene are LGHDT and YNNKEL (reference sequence). Trimming removed 5 bases from V and 10 bases from J; junction bases left unmatched: 6. CDR3 length equals 12 residues. The CDR3 region has the DNA TGTGCCAGCAGCAGCCCAGGGGGCTTCTACACCTTC. Amino acid sequence: CASSSPGGFYTF.

This chain joins TRBV28 and TRBJ2-7; 9 positions match TRBD2. The CDR3 covers 15 residues. Germline-derived CDR1 and CDR2 are MDHEN and SYDVKM. Trimming removed 5 bases from V and 3 bases from J; junction bases left unmatched: 8. CDR3 coding DNA: TGTGCCAGCAGTCGTCCTAGCGGGAACGGCTACGAGCAGTACTTC. Translating gives CASSRPSGNGYEQYF.

This sequence joins TRBV6-5 and TRBJ2-2; the match to TRBD2 covers 15 bases. Germline CDR1 MNHEY, CDR2 SVGAGI. The CDR3 spans 19 residues. Trimming took 2 bases from V and 4 from J; bases not matched to a gene: 8. For the CDR3, the DNA is TGTGCCAGCAGTTACGGGACTAGCGGGAGGAGGGCGAGCACCGGGGAGCTGTTTTTT. Translated, it gives CASSYGTSGRRASTGELFF.

On this clonotype itself: Given a much more abundant clone one base away, this may be a read error. The CDR3 DNA reads TGTGCCAGCAGTTACGGAGGGGGGACCCAGTACTTC. Protein: CASSYGGGTQYF. The V and J genes are TRBV6-5 and TRBJ2-7; D is perhaps TRBD1 or TRBD2 (6 bases each). Matching the DNA end better, TRBJ2-5 makes the J call doubtful. The germline gives CDR1 MNHEY, CDR2 SVGAGI. This CDR3 contains 12 residues.

This clonotype was counted between two and nine times. The CDR3 DNA sequence: TGTGCCAGTAGTTCCCCTCCGGGACAGATGAACACTGAAGCTTTCTTT. Protein product: CASSSPPGQMNTEAFF. The chain is built from TRBV19 and TRBJ1-1; 7 nucleotides agree with TRBD1. Germline loops: CDR1 LNHDA, CDR2 SQIVND (reference sequence). The CDR3 sequence is 16 residues long. V was pared by 5 bases and J by 0 bases, with 9 bases of the junction left unmatched.

The table lists this clonotype with a few counts. The chain uses TRBV7-3 and TRBJ2-3, with D perhaps matching TRBD1 or TRBD2 (6 bases each). Germline CDR1 reads SGHTA; CDR2 reads FQGTGA. V lost 1 base, J lost 5 bases, and 13 bases lay in between. The CDR3 has 15 amino acids. CDR3 sequence reads: CASSLMTGGKDTQYF. The CDR3 bases are TGTGCCAGCAGCTTAATGACAGGAGGGAAAGATACGCAGTATTTT.